This TCR beta chain was obtained from a study of patients and donors after allogeneic stem cell transplantation. MiXCR, run by TCRdb on the RT-PCR reads, gives a single entry per CDR3 protein. Of about 110,000 distinct CDR3 sequences in the sample, over 30% are singletons; the top ten hold around 27%. Germline V lookup: CDR1 MGHDK, CDR2 SYGVNS. V lost 1 base and J lost 6; bases outside the gene matches: 6. This CDR3 is 15 amino acids long. The clonotype was recovered from a human donor who was either an allogeneic HSCT recipient or a stem cell or donor lymphocyte infusion donor (not recorded which). It is not recorded whose cells these are; they may come from a transplant donor. Sequencing was carried out using blood, either unsorted or a sorted T cell fraction (not recorded which). V is TRBV25-1 and J is TRBJ2-1, with 7 bases identical to TRBD2. Written as DNA, the CDR3 is TGTGCCAGCAGTGAATTGGGTAGCGGGCCCAATGAGCAGTTCTTC. This gives the protein CASSELGSGPNEQFF.